These T cell receptor beta chains were read from a single sample in a study of blood T cell repertoires in COVID-19. Only in-frame clones appear in the TCRdb table, and some are missing; sequencing was by immunoSEQ multiplex PCR. The profile shows about 200,000 clones, 80% to 90% of them singletons. The sequenced sample consisted of PBMCs or T cells enriched from blood (not recorded which). These receptors were collected from a woman aged 45-59 years who had been exposed to COVID-19. CDR3s include the opening cysteine and the closing phenylalanine or tryptophan. A D gene is named only where the DNA matches it firmly. Clone size is not always given. Where it is, it says once, few, many or a class for expanded clones.

v_call,d_call,j_call,clone_size,cdr3_nt,cdr3_aa
TRBV4-3,-,TRBJ1-2,-,TGCGCCAGCAGCGCGGCTATGACAGGAGGCTACACCTTC,CASSAAMTGGYTF
TRBV5-1,TRBD2,TRBJ2-5,-,TGCGCCAGCAGCTTACCCCGGACTAGCGGGGCCCAAGAGACCCAGTACTTC,CASSLPRTSGAQETQYF
TRBV29-1,TRBD2,TRBJ2-3,-,TGCAGCTCATGGGAGGGTACGCAGTATTTT,CSSWEGTQYF
TRBV11-3,-,TRBJ2-3,-,TGTGCCAGCAGCCTGACCCCCGAGGCTACAGATACGCAGTATTTT,CASSLTPEATDTQYF
TRBV3-1/TRBV3-2,-,TRBJ1-1,-,TGTGCCAGCAGCCAAGATGGCCGGAACACTGAAGCTTTCTTT,CASSQDGRNTEAFF
TRBV9,TRBD2,TRBJ2-1,-,TGTGCCAGCAGCGTAGGGACTAGCGGGGGGGTGGTTAAGGAGCAGTTCTTC,CASSVGTSGGVVKEQFF
TRBV28,TRBD1,TRBJ1-5,-,TGTGCCAGCAGTCCCGTCCGACAGGGAACCTATAGCAATCAGCCCCAGCATTTT,CASSPVRQGTYSNQPQHF
TRBV6-5,-,TRBJ2-7,-,TGTGCCAGCAGTTCTAACAGGGGGGGAAGTGGCTACGAGCAGTACTTC,CASSSNRGGSGYEQYF
TRBV25-1,-,TRBJ1-2,-,TGTGCCAGCAGCGGACAGTTTCCTAACTATGGCTACACCTTC,CASSGQFPNYGYTF
TRBV5-1,-,TRBJ2-2,-,TGCGCCAGCAGCCTGGCAGGGGCAGGCACCGGGGAGCTGTTTTTT,CASSLAGAGTGELFF
TRBV4-2,TRBD2,TRBJ2-1,-,TGTGCCAGCAGCCAAGGGGCGACTAGCGGGGGGGTCGGTGAGCAGTTCTTC,CASSQGATSGGVGEQFF
TRBV19,-,TRBJ2-2,-,TGTGCCAGTAGTATCAGGCAGCAGAACACCGGGGAGCTGTTTTTT,CASSIRQQNTGELFF
TRBV11-2,-,TRBJ1-3,-,TGTGCCAGCAGTTCTTCTGACAGAGGAGGAAACACCATATATTTT,CASSSSDRGGNTIYF
TRBV29-1,-,TRBJ2-1,-,TGCAGTGCCAGGGGGGTCGGTAATGAGCAGTTCTTC,CSARGVGNEQFF
TRBV24-1,-,TRBJ1-4,once,TGTGCCACCAGTGATTTTGGGGACTTAGGGCGAGGCCGTAATGAAAAACTGTTTTTT,CATSDFGDLGRGRNEKLFF
TRBV5-1,-,TRBJ1-1,-,TGCGCCAGCAGCTTGGCAGGGATTGAAGCTTTCTTT,CASSLAGIEAFF
TRBV7-2,TRBD1,TRBJ1-2,-,TGTGCCAGCAGCCCCAATGGACAGGGAGGGTGGAATGGCTACACCTTC,CASSPNGQGGWNGYTF
TRBV6-5,-,TRBJ1-6,-,TGTGCCAGCAGTTACAGAGCAGGGTCGGGTAATTCACCCCTCCACTTT,CASSYRAGSGNSPLHF
TRBV5-1,TRBD2,TRBJ2-6,-,TGCGCCAGCAGCTTGGTTGGGACTAGCGGGGGGGCCACTGGGGCCAACGTCCTGACTTTC,CASSLVGTSGGATGANVLTF
TRBV27,-,TRBJ1-6,-,TGTGCCAGCAGGAGGGCCAACCTATATTCACCCCTCCACTTT,CASRRANLYSPLHF
TRBV12-3/TRBV12-4,TRBD1,TRBJ1-2,-,TGTGCCAGCAGTGTAGACAGGGTCGGCGGCTACACCTTC,CASSVDRVGGYTF
TRBV27,-,TRBJ2-1,-,TGTGCCAGCCGGGACACTAACAATGAGCAGTTCTTC,CASRDTNNEQFF
TRBV5-1,-,TRBJ1-1,-,TGCGCCAGCAGTTCAGGTACGTCGGAAGCTTTCTTT,CASSSGTSEAFF
TRBV29-1,-,TRBJ1-2,-,TGCAGCGTTGATGGCGCGGACAGCTATGGCTACACCTTC,CSVDGADSYGYTF
TRBV20-1,-,TRBJ1-5,-,TGCAGTGCTAGTGCAGGGAAAAATCAGCCCCAGCATTTT,CSASAGKNQPQHF
TRBV6-2/TRBV6-3,TRBD1,TRBJ1-2,-,TGTGCCAGCAGTCCAAGCGACAGGGTTTTCTATGGCTACACCTTC,CASSPSDRVFYGYTF
TRBV5-1,TRBD1,TRBJ1-6,-,TGCGCCAGCAGCTTGGGATCAGGGGGCATGAGGAATTCACCCCTCCACTTT,CASSLGSGGMRNSPLHF
TRBV12-3/TRBV12-4,-,TRBJ2-7,-,TGTGCCAGCAGTTTGTCTGGGAGCTACGAGCAGTACTTC,CASSLSGSYEQYF
TRBV18,-,TRBJ2-5,-,TGTGCCAGCTCACCCCTTCCAATAGCGAGCATCCAAGAGACCCAGTACTTC,CASSPLPIASIQETQYF
TRBV11-2,-,TRBJ2-5,-,TGTGCCAGCAGCTTAGGGACTTACCAAGAGACCCAGTACTTC,CASSLGTYQETQYF
TRBV7-8,TRBD1,TRBJ1-6,-,TGTGCCAGCAGCCCTAAGCGGACAGGGGACAATTCACCCCTCCACTTT,CASSPKRTGDNSPLHF
TRBV19,TRBD1,TRBJ1-2,-,TGTGCCAGTAGCCAGGGGGCGAGCGTGGACTATGGCTACACCTTC,CASSQGASVDYGYTF
TRBV24-1,-,TRBJ2-1,-,TGTGCCACCAGTGACCCCCGAAACCTAGAGGGTGAGCAGTTCTTC,CATSDPRNLEGEQFF
TRBV25-1,-,TRBJ1-2,-,TGTGCCAGCAGTCCTATGGAGGAAGGCGGCTACACCTTC,CASSPMEEGGYTF
TRBV19,-,TRBJ1-4,-,TGTGCCAGTAGTCTCCGAGAAGGGGTTAATGAAAAACTGTTTTTT,CASSLREGVNEKLFF
TRBV25-1,-,TRBJ1-6,-,TGTGCCAGCCGAGGAGGTACCCAGATTTCACCCCTCCACTTT,CASRGGTQISPLHF
TRBV11-2,-,TRBJ1-2,-,TGTGCCAGCAGCTTAGGAGGACACGCAAGGGGTGGCTACACCTTC,CASSLGGHARGGYTF